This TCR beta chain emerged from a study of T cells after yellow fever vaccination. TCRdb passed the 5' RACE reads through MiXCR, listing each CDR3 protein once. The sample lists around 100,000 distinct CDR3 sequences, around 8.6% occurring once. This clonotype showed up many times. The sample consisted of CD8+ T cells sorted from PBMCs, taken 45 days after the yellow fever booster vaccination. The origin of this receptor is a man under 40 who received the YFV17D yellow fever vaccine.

CDR3 in DNA: TGTGCCACCAGCAGAGATCGGGACCTCCAAGAGACCCAGTACTTC. This sequence encodes CATSRDRDLQETQYF. The chain couples TRBV15 to TRBJ2-5; D may match TRBD1 or TRBD2 (5 bases each). Deletions cut 0 bases from V and 1 base from J, with 9 bases between. CDR3 length: 15 amino acids. Looked up from germline, CDR1 is LNHNV and CDR2 is YYDKDF (reference sequence).